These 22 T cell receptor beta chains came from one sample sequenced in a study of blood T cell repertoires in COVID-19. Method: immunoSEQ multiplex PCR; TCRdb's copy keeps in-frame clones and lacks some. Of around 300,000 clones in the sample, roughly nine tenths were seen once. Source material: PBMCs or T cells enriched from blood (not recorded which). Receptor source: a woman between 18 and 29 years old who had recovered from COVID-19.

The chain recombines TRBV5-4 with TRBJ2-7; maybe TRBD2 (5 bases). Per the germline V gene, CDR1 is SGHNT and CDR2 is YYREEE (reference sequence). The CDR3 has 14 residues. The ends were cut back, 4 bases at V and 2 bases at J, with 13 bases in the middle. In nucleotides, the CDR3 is TGTGCCAGCAGCCCCAATCGGGGTGCCTACGAGCAGTACTTC. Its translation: CASSPNRGAYEQYF. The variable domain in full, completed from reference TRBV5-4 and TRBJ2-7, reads ETGVTQSPTHLIKTRGQQVTLRCSSQSGHNTVSWYQQALGQGPQFIFQYYREEENGRGNFPPRFSGLQFPNYSSELNVNALELDDSALYLCASSPNRGAYEQYFGPGTRLTVT.

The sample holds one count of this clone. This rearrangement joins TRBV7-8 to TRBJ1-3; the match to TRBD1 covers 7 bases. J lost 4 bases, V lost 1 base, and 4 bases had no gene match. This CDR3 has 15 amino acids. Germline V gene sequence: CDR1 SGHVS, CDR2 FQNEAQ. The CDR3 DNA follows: TGTGCCAGCAGCTTAGACAGGGGAGCAGGAAACACCATATATTTT. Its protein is CASSLDRGAGNTIYF.

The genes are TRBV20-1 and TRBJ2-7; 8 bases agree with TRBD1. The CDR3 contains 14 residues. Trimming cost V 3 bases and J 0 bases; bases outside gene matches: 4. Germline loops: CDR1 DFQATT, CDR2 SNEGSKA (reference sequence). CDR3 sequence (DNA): TGCAGTGCTAGTAACAGGGGGAACTCCTACGAGCAGTACTTC. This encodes CSASNRGNSYEQYF.

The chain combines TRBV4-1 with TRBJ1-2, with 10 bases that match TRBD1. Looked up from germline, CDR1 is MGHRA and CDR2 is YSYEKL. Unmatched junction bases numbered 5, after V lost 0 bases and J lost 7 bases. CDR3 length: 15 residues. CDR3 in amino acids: CASSQDGQGVVGYTF. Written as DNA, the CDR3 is TGCGCCAGCAGCCAAGATGGACAGGGGGTAGTTGGCTACACCTTC.

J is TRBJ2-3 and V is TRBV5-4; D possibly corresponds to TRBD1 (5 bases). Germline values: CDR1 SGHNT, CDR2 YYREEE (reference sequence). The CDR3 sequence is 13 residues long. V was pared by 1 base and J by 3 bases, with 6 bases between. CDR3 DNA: TGTGCCAGCAGCTTGCGGACAACAGATACGCAGTATTTT. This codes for CASSLRTTDTQYF. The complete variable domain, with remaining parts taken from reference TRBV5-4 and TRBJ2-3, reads ETGVTQSPTHLIKTRGQQVTLRCSSQSGHNTVSWYQQALGQGPQFIFQYYREEENGRGNFPPRFSGLQFPNYSSELNVNALELDDSALYLCASSLRTTDTQYFGPGTRLTVL.

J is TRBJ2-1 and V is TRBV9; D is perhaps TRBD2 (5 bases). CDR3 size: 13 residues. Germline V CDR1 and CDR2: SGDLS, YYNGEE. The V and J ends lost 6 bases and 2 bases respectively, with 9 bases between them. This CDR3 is CASTGEAYNEQFF. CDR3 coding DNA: TGTGCCAGCACCGGGGAAGCCTACAATGAGCAGTTCTTC.

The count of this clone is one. CDR3 sequence reads: CASNSVLRMNEQFF. The DNA of the CDR3 is TGCGCCAGCAATAGCGTTTTAAGGATGAATGAGCAGTTCTTC. The chain recombines TRBV4-1 with TRBJ2-1; tentatively, D is TRBD2 (5 bases). The length of the CDR3 is 14 residues. Germline CDR1 is MGHRA and CDR2 is YSYEKL. The germline V and J ends were trimmed by 7 bases and 7 bases, with 17 bases remaining between them.

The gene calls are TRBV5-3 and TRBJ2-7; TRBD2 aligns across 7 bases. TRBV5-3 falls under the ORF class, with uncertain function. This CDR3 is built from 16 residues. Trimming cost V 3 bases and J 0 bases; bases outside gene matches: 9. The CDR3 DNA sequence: TGTGCCAGAAGCTCCCGTCCAGCGGGGAACTCCTACGAGCAGTACTTC. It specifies CARSSRPAGNSYEQYF.

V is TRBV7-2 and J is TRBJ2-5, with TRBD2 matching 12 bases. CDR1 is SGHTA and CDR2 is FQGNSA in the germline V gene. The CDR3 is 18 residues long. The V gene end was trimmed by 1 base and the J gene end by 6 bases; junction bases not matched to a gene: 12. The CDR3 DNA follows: TGTGCCAGCAGCTTAGTAGCTAGCGGGGGGGCCGATCAAAAGACCCAGTACTTC. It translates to CASSLVASGGADQKTQYF.

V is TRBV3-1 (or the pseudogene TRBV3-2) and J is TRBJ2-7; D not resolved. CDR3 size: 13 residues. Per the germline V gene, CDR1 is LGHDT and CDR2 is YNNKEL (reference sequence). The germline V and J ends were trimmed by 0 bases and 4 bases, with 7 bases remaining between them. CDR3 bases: TGTGCCAGCAGCCAAGATCCCGGTTACGAGCAGTACTTC. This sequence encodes CASSQDPGYEQYF.

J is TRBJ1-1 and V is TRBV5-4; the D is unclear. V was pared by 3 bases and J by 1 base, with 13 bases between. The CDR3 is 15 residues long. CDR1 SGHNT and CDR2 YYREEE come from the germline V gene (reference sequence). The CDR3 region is CASSSPGPKNTEAFF. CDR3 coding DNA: TGTGCCAGCAGCTCGCCAGGTCCTAAGAACACTGAAGCTTTCTTT.

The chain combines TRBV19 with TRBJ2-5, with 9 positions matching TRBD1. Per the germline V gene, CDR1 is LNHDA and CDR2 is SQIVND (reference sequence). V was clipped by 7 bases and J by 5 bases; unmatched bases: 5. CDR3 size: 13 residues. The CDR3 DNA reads TGTGCCAGTACCCGACAGGGGGGCGAGACCCAGTACTTC. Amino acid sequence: CASTRQGGETQYF.

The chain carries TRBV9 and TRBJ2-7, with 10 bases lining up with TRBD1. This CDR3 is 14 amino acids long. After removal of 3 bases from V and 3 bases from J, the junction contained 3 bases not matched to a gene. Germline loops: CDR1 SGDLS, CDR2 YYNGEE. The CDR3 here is CASSAGQGGYEQYF. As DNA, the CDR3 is TGTGCCAGCAGCGCCGGACAGGGGGGCTACGAGCAGTACTTC.

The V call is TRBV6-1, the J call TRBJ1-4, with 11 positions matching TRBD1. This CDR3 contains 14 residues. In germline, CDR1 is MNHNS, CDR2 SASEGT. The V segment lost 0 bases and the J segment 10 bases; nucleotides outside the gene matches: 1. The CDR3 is CASSEAGTGGKLFF. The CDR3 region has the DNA TGTGCCAGCAGTGAAGCCGGGACAGGGGGAAAACTGTTTTTT.

Here the CDR3 reads CASSQDRTNEKLFF. CDR3 coding DNA: TGCGCCAGCAGCCAAGATAGAACTAATGAAAAACTGTTTTTT. The chain is built from TRBV4-1 and TRBJ1-4; D gene uncertain. CDR1 is MGHRA, CDR2 YSYEKL, per germline. The V and J ends lost 0 bases and 1 base respectively, with 3 bases between them. The CDR3 has 14 residues.

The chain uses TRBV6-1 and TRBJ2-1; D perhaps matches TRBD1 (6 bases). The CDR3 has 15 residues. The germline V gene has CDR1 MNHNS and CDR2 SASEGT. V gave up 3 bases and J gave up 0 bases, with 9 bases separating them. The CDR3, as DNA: TGTGCCAGCAGTGATACAGGGACCTCCTACAATGAGCAGTTCTTC. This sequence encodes CASSDTGTSYNEQFF.

The CDR3 nucleotides are TGCGCCAGCAGCCGACAGAGAACTAATGAAAAACTGTTTTTT. Protein product: CASSRQRTNEKLFF. The V and J genes are TRBV5-1 and TRBJ1-4; D is perhaps TRBD1 (5 bases). The CDR3 extends over 14 amino acids. V was shortened by 4 bases and J by 1 base, with 8 bases between the two germline ends. Per germline, CDR1 SGHRS and CDR2 YFSETQ.

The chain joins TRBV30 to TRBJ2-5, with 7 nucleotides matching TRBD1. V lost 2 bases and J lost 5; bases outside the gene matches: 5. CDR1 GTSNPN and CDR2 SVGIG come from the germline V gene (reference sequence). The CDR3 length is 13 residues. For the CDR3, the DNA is TGTGCCTGGAGTTGGGACAGTAGGGAGACCCAGTACTTC. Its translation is CAWSWDSRETQYF.

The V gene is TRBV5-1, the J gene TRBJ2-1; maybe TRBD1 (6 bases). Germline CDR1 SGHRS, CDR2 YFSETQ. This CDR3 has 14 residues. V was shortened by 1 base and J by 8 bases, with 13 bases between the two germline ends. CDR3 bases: TGCGCCAGCAGCTTGATCCAGGGGAGAGATGAGCAGTTCTTC. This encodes CASSLIQGRDEQFF. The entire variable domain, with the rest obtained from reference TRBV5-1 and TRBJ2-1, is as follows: KAGVTQTPRYLIKTRGQQVTLSCSPISGHRSVSWYQQTPGQGLQFLFEYFSETQRNKGNFPGRFSGRQFSNSRSEMNVSTLELGDSALYLCASSLIQGRDEQFFGPGTRLTVL.

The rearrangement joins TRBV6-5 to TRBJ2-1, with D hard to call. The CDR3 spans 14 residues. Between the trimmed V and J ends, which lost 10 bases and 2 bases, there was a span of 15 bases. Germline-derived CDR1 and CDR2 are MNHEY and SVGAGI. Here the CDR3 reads CATLTRFPYNEQFF. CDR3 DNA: TGTGCCACCCTGACTCGCTTTCCCTACAATGAGCAGTTCTTC.

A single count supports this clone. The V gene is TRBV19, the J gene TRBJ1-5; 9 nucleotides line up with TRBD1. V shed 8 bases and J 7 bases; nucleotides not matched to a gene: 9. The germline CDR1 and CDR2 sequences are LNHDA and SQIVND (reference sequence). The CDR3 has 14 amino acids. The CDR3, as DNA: TGTGCCAGTTCTAGTCCCGGGACAGGGCAGCCCCAGCATTTT. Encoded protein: CASSSPGTGQPQHF.

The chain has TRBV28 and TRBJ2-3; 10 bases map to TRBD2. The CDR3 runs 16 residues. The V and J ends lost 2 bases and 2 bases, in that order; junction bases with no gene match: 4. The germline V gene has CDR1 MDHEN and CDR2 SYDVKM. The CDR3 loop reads CASSLILAGDTDTQYF. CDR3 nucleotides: TGTGCCAGCAGTTTAATCCTAGCGGGGGACACAGATACGCAGTATTTT.